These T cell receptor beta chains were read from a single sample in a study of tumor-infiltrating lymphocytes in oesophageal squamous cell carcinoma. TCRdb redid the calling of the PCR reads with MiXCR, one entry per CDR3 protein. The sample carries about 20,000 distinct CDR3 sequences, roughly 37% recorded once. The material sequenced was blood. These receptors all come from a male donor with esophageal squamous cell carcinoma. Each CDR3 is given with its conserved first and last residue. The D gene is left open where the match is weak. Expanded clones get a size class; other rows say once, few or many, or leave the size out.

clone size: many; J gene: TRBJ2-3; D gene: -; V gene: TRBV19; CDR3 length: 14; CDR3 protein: CASSRGGVADTQYF; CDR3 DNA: TGTGCCAGTAGCAGGGGAGGCGTAGCGGATACGCAGTATTTT
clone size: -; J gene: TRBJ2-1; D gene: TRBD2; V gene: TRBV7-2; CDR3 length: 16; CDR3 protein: CASSLAGPGLGGEQFF; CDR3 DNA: TGTGCCAGCAGCTTAGCGGGTCCGGGACTAGGAGGTGAGCAGTTCTTC
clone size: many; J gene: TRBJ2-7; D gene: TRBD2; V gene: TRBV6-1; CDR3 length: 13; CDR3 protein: CASRRGGTYEQYF; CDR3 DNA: TGTGCCAGCAGGCGGGGGGGGACCTACGAGCAGTACTTC
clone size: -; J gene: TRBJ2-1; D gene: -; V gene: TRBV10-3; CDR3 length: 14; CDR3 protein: CAISESGSYNEQFF; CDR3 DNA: TGTGCCATCAGTGAGTCTGGCAGCTACAATGAGCAGTTCTTC
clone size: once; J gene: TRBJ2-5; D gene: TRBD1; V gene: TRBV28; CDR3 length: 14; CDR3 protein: CASSGRRGRETQYF; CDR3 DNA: TGTGCCAGCAGTGGACGCAGGGGGCGGGAGACCCAGTACTTC
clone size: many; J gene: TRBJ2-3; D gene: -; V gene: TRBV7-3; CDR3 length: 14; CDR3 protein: CASSLSRGTDTQYF; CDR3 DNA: TGTGCCAGCAGCTTAAGCCGGGGCACAGATACGCAGTATTTT
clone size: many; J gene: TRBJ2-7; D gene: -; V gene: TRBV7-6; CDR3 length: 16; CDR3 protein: CASSLGTGTFAYEQYF; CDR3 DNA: TGTGCCAGCAGCTTAGGAACAGGGACTTTTGCCTACGAGCAGTACTTC
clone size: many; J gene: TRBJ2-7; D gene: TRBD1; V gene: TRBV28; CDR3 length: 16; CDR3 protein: CASSSLPGQVRYEQYF; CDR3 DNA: TGTGCCAGCAGTTCCCTCCCGGGACAGGTCCGCTACGAGCAGTACTTC
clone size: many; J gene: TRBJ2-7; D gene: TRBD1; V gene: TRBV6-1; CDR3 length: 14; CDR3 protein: CASTLRGRGYEQYF; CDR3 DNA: TGTGCCAGCACTCTAAGGGGCAGGGGGTACGAGCAGTACTTC
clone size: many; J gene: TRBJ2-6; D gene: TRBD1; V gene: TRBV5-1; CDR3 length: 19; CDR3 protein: CASSLGPAGGNSGANVLTF; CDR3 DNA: TGCGCCAGCAGCTTGGGACCCGCAGGGGGCAACTCTGGGGCCAACGTCCTGACTTTC
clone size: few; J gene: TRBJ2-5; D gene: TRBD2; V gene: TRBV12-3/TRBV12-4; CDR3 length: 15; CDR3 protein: CASSLSRDYPGEQYF; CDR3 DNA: TGTGCCAGCAGTTTGTCGAGGGACTACCCGGGGGAGCAGTACTTC
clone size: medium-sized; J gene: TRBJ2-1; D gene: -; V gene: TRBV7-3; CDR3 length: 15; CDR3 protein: CASSPDPGTHNEQFF; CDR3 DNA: TGTGCCAGCAGCCCAGACCCCGGGACTCACAATGAGCAGTTCTTC
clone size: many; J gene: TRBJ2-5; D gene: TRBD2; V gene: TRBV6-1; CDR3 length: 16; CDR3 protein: CASSGISSGGGNEQYF; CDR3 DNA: TGTGCCAGCAGTGGGATATCTAGCGGGGGGGGCAATGAGCAGTACTTC
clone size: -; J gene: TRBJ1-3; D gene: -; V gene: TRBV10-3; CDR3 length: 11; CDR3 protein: CAISIGNTIYF; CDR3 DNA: TGTGCCATCAGTATAGGAAACACCATATATTTT
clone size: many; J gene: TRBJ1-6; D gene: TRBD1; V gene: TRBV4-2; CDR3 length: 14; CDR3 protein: CASSRGQGDSPLHF; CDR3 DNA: TGTGCCAGCAGCCGAGGACAGGGTGATTCACCCCTCCACTTT
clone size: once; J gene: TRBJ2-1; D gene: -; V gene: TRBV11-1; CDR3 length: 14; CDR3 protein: CASSLALRLETQFF; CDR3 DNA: TGTGCCAGCAGCTTAGCCCTAAGGCTTGAGACCCAGTTCTTC
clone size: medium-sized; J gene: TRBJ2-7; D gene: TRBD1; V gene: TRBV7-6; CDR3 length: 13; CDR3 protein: CASSYGQGGEQYF; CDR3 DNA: TGTGCCAGCAGCTATGGACAGGGCGGCGAGCAGTACTTC
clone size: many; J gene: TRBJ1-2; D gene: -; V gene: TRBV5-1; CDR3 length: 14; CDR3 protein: CASSLGIDSYGYTF; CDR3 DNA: TGCGCCAGCAGCTTGGGAATCGATAGCTATGGCTACACCTTC
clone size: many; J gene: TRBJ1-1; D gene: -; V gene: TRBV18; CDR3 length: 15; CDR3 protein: CASSPKSELDTEAFF; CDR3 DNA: TGTGCCAGCTCACCAAAATCAGAATTAGACACTGAAGCTTTCTTT
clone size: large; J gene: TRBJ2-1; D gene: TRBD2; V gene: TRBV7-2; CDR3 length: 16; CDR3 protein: CASSDRTSGTRNEQFF; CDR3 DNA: TGTGCCAGCAGCGACCGGACTAGCGGGACAAGGAATGAGCAGTTCTTC
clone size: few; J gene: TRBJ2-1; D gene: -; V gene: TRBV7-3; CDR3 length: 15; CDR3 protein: CASSYKGGTYNEQFF; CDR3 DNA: TGTGCCAGCAGCTATAAAGGGGGGACCTACAATGAGCAGTTCTTC
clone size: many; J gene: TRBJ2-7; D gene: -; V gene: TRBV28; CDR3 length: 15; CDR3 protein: CASSSGTQAKYEQYF; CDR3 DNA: TGTGCCAGCAGTTCCGGGACTCAGGCGAAATACGAGCAGTACTTC
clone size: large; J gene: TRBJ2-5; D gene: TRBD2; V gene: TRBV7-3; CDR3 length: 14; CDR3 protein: CASSRLAGGGTQYF; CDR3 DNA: TGTGCCAGCAGCCGACTAGCGGGAGGGGGGACCCAGTACTTC
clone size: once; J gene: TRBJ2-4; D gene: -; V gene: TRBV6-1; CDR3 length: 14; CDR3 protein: CASRVGTTYNEQYF; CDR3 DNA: TGTGCCAGCAGGGTCGGGACAACCTACAATGAGCAGTACTTC
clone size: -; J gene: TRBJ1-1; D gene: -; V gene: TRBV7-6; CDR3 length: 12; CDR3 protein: CASSFLGTEAFF; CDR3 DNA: TGTGCCAGCAGCTTTTTAGGCACTGAAGCTTTCTTT
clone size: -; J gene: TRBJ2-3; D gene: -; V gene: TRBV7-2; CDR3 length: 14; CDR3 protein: CASSLVVTTDTQYF; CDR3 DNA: TGTGCCAGCAGCTTAGTCGTTACCACAGATACGCAGTATTTT
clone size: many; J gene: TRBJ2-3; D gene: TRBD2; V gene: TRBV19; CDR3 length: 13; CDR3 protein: CASSGLAGDTQYF; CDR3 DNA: TGTGCCAGTTCGGGACTAGCGGGAGATACGCAGTATTTT
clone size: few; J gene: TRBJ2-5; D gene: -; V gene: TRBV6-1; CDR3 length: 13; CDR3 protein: CASSQWPLGTQYF; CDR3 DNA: TGTGCCAGCAGTCAATGGCCCCTGGGGACCCAGTACTTC
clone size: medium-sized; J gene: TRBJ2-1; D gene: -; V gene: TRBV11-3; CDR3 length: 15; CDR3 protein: CASSLVGQLRDEQFF; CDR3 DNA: TGTGCCAGCAGCTTAGTTGGTCAGCTCCGGGATGAGCAGTTCTTC
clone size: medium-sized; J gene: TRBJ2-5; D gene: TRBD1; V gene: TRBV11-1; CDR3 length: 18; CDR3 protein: CASSSTIGVRGLEETQYF; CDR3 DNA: TGTGCCAGCAGCTCGACAATTGGGGTGAGGGGGCTGGAAGAGACCCAGTACTTC
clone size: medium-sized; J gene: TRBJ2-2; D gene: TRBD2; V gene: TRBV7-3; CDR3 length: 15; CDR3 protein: CASSLAGVATGELFF; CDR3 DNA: TGTGCCAGCAGCTTAGCGGGGGTGGCCACCGGGGAGCTGTTTTTT
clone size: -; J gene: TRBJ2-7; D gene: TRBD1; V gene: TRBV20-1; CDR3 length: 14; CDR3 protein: CSASYPDRGYEQYF; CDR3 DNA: TGCAGTGCTAGTTATCCGGACAGGGGCTACGAGCAGTACTTC
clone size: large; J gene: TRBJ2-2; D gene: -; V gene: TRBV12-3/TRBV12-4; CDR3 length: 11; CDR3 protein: CASSYAGELFF; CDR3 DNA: TGTGCCAGCAGTTATGCCGGGGAGCTGTTTTTT
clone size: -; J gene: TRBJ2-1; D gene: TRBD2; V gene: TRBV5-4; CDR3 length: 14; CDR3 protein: CASSVGLVYNEQFF; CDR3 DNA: TGTGCCAGCAGCGTGGGACTAGTCTACAATGAGCAGTTCTTC
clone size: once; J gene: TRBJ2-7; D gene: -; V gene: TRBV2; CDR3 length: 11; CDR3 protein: CASRLYNEQYF; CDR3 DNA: TGTGCCAGCAGACTATACAATGAGCAGTACTTC
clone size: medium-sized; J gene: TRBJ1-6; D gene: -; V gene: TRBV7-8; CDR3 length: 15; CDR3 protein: CASSPRFVGESPLHF; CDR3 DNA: TGTGCCAGCAGCCCGCGGTTCGTGGGGGAGTCACCCCTCCACTTT
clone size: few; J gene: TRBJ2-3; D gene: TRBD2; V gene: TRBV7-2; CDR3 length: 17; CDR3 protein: CASSLETSGPSTDTQYF; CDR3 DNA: TGTGCCAGCAGCTTGGAGACTAGCGGCCCAAGCACAGATACGCAGTATTTT
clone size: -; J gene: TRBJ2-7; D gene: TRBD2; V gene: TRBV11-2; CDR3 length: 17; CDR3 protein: CASSSWSWTSAPGEQYF; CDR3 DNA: TGTGCCAGCAGCTCCTGGAGCTGGACTAGCGCTCCAGGCGAGCAGTACTTC
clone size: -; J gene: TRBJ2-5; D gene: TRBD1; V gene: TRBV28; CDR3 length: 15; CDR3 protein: CASRGRDRNTGELYF; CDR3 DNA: TGTGCCAGCAGAGGCCGGGACAGGAACACCGGGGAGCTGTACTTC
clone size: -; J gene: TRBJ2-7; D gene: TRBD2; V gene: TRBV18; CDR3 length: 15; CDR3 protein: CASSPAGGNTGELYF; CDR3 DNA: TGTGCCAGCTCACCAGCGGGAGGGAACACCGGGGAGCTGTATTTT
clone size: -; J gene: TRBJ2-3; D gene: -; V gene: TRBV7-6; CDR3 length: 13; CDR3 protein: CASNLAGTDTQYF; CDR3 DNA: TGTGCCAGCAACCTGGCGGGCACAGATACGCAGTATTTT
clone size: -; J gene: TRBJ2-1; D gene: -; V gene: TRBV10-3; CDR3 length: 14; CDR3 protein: CAISEEPSPGELYF; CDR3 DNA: TGTGCCATCAGTGAGGAACCATCACCCGGGGAGCTGTACTTC
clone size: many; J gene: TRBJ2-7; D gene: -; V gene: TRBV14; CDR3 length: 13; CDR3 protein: CASSQGGAREQYF; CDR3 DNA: TGTGCCAGCAGCCAAGGGGGGGCACGCGAGCAGTACTTC
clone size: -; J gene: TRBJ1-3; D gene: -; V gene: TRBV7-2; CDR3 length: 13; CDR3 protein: CASSARIRDTIYF; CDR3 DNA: TGTGCCAGCAGCGCCCGGATAAGAGACACCATATATTTT
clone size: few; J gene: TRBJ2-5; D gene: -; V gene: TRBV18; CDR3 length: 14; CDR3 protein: CASTPSEGQETQYF; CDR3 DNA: TGTGCCAGCACCCCTAGCGAGGGCCAAGAGACCCAGTACTTC
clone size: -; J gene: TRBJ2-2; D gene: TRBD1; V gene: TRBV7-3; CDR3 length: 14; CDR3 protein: CASSLDRATGELFF; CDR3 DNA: TGTGCCAGCAGCTTGGACAGGGCGACCGGGGAGCTGTTTTTT
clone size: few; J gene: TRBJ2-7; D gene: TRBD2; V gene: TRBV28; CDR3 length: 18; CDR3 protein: CASSFPGTSGYSYNEQYF; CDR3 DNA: TGTGCCAGCAGTTTCCCCGGGACTAGCGGATACTCCTACAATGAGCAGTACTTC
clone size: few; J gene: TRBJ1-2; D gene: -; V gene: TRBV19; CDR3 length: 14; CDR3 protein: CASSISISNYGYTF; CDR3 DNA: TGTGCCAGTAGTATTTCTATCTCTAACTATGGCTACACCTTC
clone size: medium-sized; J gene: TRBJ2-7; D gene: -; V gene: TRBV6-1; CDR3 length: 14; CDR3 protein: CASSDPTGLAKQYF; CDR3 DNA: TGTGCCAGCAGTGATCCGACGGGACTGGCAAAGCAGTACTTC
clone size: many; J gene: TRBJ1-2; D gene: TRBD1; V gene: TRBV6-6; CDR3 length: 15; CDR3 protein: CASSYPQEGAKGYTF; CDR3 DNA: TGTGCCAGCAGTTACCCCCAGGAGGGGGCGAAAGGCTACACCTTC